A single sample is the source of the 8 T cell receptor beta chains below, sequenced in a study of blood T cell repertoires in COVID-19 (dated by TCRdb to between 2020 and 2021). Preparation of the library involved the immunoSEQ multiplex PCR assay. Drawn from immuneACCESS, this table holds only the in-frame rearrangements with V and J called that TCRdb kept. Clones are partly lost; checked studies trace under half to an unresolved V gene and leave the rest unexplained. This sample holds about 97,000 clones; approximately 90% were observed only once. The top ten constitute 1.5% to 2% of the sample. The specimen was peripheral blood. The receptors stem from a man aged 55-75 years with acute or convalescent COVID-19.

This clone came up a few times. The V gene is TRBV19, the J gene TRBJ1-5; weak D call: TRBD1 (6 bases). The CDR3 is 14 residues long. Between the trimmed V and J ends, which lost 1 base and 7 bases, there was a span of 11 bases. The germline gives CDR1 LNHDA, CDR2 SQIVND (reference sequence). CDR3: CASSIAGTMQPQHF. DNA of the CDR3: TGTGCCAGTAGTATAGCCGGGACAATGCAGCCCCAGCATTTT.

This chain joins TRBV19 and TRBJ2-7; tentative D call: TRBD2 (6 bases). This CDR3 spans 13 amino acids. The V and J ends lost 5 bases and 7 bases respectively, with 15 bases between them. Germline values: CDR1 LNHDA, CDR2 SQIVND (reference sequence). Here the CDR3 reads CASSAGTSTEQYF. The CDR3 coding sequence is TGTGCCAGTAGTGCCGGGACTTCGACAGAGCAGTACTTC.

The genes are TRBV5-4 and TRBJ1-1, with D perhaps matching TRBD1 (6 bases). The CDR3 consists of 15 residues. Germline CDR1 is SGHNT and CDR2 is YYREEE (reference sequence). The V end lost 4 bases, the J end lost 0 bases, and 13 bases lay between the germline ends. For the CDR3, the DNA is TGTGCCAGCAGCGAGAGAGGGGGAATGAACACTGAAGCTTTCTTT. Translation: CASSERGGMNTEAFF.

The chain's CDR3 is CASSQTGTFAAEAFF. The CDR3 bases are TGCGCCAGCAGCCAGACCGGGACATTCGCCGCTGAAGCTTTCTTT. The genes are TRBV4-1 and TRBJ1-1; D perhaps matches TRBD1 (6 bases). The CDR3 loop spans 15 amino acids. V gave up 3 bases and J gave up 6 bases, with 17 bases separating them. Germline lookup yields CDR1 MGHRA and CDR2 YSYEKL.

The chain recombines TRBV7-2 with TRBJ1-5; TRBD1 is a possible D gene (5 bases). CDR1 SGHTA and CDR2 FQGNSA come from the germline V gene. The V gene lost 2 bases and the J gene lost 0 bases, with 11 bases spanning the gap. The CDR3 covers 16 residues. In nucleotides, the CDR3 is TGTGCCAGCAGCTTATGGGGCGGGGATAGCAATCAGCCCCAGCATTTT. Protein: CASSLWGGDSNQPQHF.

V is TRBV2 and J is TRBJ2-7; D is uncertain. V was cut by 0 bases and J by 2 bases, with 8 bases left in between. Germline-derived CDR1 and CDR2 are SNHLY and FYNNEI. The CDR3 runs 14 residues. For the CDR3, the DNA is TGTGCCAGCAGTGAAGCGTCTGGGCCCTACGAGCAGTACGTC. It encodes CASSEASGPYEQYV.

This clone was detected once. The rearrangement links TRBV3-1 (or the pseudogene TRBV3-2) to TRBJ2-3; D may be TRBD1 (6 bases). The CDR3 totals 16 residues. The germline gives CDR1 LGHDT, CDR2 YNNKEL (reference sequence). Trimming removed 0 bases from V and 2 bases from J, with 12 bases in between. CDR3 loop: CASSQDPGTNTDTQYF. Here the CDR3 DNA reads TGTGCCAGCAGCCAAGATCCGGGGACAAACACAGATACGCAGTATTTT.

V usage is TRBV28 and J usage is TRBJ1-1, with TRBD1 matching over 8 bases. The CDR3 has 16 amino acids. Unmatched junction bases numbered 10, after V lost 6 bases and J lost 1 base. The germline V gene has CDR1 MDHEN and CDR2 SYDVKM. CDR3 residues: CASSPRGLRPNTEAFF. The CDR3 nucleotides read TGTGCCAGCAGCCCCAGGGGGCTGAGGCCGAACACTGAAGCTTTCTTT.